Presented here are 17 T cell receptor beta chains from one specimen sequenced in a study of cytomegalovirus exposure and HLA in healthy donors. PCR amplification relied on 60 Vbeta primers (plus 13 Jbeta primers). Assay used: immunoSEQ multiplex PCR; TCRdb lists only in-frame clones, some missing. The sample lists about 160,000 clones, 80% seen once, with roughly 4.4% in the top ten. The specimen was PBMCs. All receptors derive from a man aged 30 to 39 in good health and CMV-seronegative.

In this sample, this clone turned up a few times. This sequence joins TRBV5-1 and TRBJ2-3; 8 nucleotides match TRBD2. CDR1 SGHRS and CDR2 YFSETQ come from the germline V gene. V gave up 4 bases and J gave up 6 bases; unmatched junction bases: 7. The CDR3 covers 14 residues. The CDR3 loop reads CASSRGGLVDTQYF. The CDR3 DNA is TGCGCCAGCAGCCGGGGGGGACTAGTGGATACGCAGTATTTT.

This rearrangement joins TRBV19 to TRBJ1-2; TRBD1 agrees at 8 bases. The CDR3 has 14 amino acids. CDR1 LNHDA and CDR2 SQIVND come from the germline V gene (reference sequence). Unmatched junction bases numbered 9, after V lost 10 bases and J lost 2 bases. CDR3 sequence: CATREQGGNYGYTF. The CDR3 nucleotides are TGTGCCACCCGGGAACAGGGGGGGAACTATGGCTACACCTTC. The full variable domain, with the rest looked up from reference TRBV19 and TRBJ1-2, is DGGITQSPKYLFRKEGQNVTLSCEQNLNHDAMYWYRQDPGQGLRLIYYSQIVNDFQKGDIAEGYSVSREKKESFPLTVTSAQKNPTAFYLCATREQGGNYGYTFGSGTRLTVV.

The V call is TRBV29-1, the J call TRBJ2-7, with a possible D match to TRBD1 (6 bases). V shed 4 bases and J shed 4 bases, with 8 bases lying between them. There are 11 residues in the CDR3. From germline, CDR1 is SQVTM and CDR2 ANQGSEA. The CDR3, as DNA: TGCAGCGTTGTAGGGGGATACGAGCAGTACTTC. Translated: CSVVGGYEQYF.

The chain recombines TRBV6-5 with TRBJ2-1; TRBD2 aligns across 10 bases. The V segment lost 4 bases and the J segment 4 bases; nucleotides outside the gene matches: 1. CDR3 length equals 14 residues. CDR1 MNHEY and CDR2 SVGAGI come from the germline V gene. CDR3 sequence: CASSSLAGYNEQFF. CDR3 in DNA: TGTGCCAGCAGTTCACTAGCGGGATACAATGAGCAGTTCTTC.

This clone came up a few times. The J gene is TRBJ2-1, the V gene TRBV6-1, with 8 bases matching TRBD2. CDR1 is MNHNS, CDR2 SASEGT, per germline. J was trimmed by 8 bases and V by 4 bases; bases with no gene match: 10. The CDR3 contains 15 residues. CDR3 nucleotide sequence: TGTGCCAGCAGTGCCATTAAAGCGGGAGATGATGAGCAGTTCTTC. It codes for CASSAIKAGDDEQFF.

The rearrangement joins TRBV28 to TRBJ2-1; D remains unclear. Trimming took off 7 bases at V and 6 bases at J, with 16 bases between the two ends. This CDR3 region has 14 residues. Germline CDR1 reads MDHEN; CDR2 reads SYDVKM. The CDR3 DNA reads as TGTGCCAGCACCGACACCCTAAGTACCAATGAGCAGTTCTTC. It yields the protein CASTDTLSTNEQFF.

The chain employs TRBV9 and TRBJ1-4, with a tentative D call TRBD1 (5 bases). In germline, CDR1 is SGDLS, CDR2 YYNGEE. Trimming pared 4 bases from V and 8 bases from J, leaving 15 bases between. The CDR3 runs 14 residues. The CDR3 region has the DNA TGTGCCAGCAGCCCGGACGGGGGTTTGGAAAAACTGTTTTTT. Translated: CASSPDGGLEKLFF.

The chain recombines TRBV2 with TRBJ1-2; D gene uncertain. This CDR3 spans 12 amino acids. V was shortened by 3 bases and J by 6 bases, with 8 bases between the two germline ends. Germline CDR1 SNHLY, CDR2 FYNNEI. CDR3 nucleotide sequence: TGTGCCAGCAGTGAGGAAGAGGATGGCTACACCTTC. Translated: CASSEEEDGYTF.

This clone came up a few times. The V call is TRBV4-1, the J call TRBJ1-1; 7 nucleotides align to TRBD1. From germline, CDR1 is MGHRA and CDR2 YSYEKL. The CDR3 extends over 14 amino acids. The ends lost 4 bases at V and 5 bases at J; junction bases unmatched: 7. In nucleotides, the CDR3 is TGCGCCAGCAGCCCCGAGGGGGCGGGAACTGAAGCTTTCTTT. Translation: CASSPEGAGTEAFF.

This clone showed up just once. The V and J genes are TRBV25-1 and TRBJ1-4, with 9 bases aligning to TRBD1. V shed 6 bases, J shed 6 bases, and the junction held 5 bases outside the gene matches. The germline gives CDR1 MGHDK, CDR2 SYGVNS. This CDR3 is built from 14 residues. CDR3 nucleotide sequence: TGTGCCAGCAGCCAGGGGGACAGGGATGAAAAACTGTTTTTT. It specifies CASSQGDRDEKLFF.

This rearrangement joins TRBV11-1 to TRBJ2-1; D is uncertain. The germline V and J ends were trimmed by 6 bases and 0 bases, with 18 bases remaining between them. This CDR3 region has 17 residues. CDR1 and CDR2 (germline): SGHAT, FQDESV (reference sequence). The DNA of the CDR3 is TGTGCCAGCAGTAGAACGCAACTCGTGAGCTCCTACAATGAGCAGTTCTTC. Its protein is CASSRTQLVSSYNEQFF.

The rearrangement links TRBV19 to TRBJ1-5; a weak D match, TRBD1 (5 bases). CDR1 is LNHDA and CDR2 is SQIVND in the germline V gene (reference sequence). Trimming took off 5 bases at V and 6 bases at J, with 20 bases between the two ends. The CDR3 loop spans 16 amino acids. This CDR3 reads CASSGPRGVFAQPQHF. The CDR3 nucleotides are TGTGCCAGTAGTGGACCTCGGGGGGTTTTTGCTCAGCCCCAGCATTTT.

This clone was seen a handful of times. The chain is built from TRBV7-9 and TRBJ1-2; D gene uncertain. This CDR3 is 17 amino acids long. Per the germline V gene, CDR1 is SEHNR and CDR2 is FQNEAQ (reference sequence). V lost 8 bases and J lost 0, with 22 bases in between. This CDR3 reads CASYVPPEGQSNYGYTF. The CDR3 region has the DNA TGTGCCAGCTATGTACCCCCGGAGGGCCAATCTAACTATGGCTACACCTTC.

This sequence joins TRBV7-3 and TRBJ2-3; 12 bases map to TRBD2. The germline CDR1 and CDR2 sequences are SGHTA and FQGTGA. The junction had 2 bases not matched to a gene; V was cut back by 6 bases and J by 4 bases. CDR3 length equals 14 residues. CDR3 region: CASRTSGSSDTQYF. DNA for the CDR3: TGTGCCAGCAGGACTAGCGGGAGTTCAGATACGCAGTATTTT.

This rearrangement joins TRBV5-6 to TRBJ1-2, with TRBD1 as a possible D gene (6 bases). The length of the CDR3 is 13 residues. Looked up from germline, CDR1 is SGHDT and CDR2 is YYEEEE. V was shortened by 2 bases and J by 12 bases, with 17 bases between the two germline ends. The CDR3: CASSLIFTGFNTF. In DNA, the CDR3 is TGTGCCAGCAGCTTAATATTTACAGGGTTCAACACCTTC.

The chain has TRBV14 and TRBJ1-2, with a weak D call TRBD1 (6 bases). Trimming shortened V by 4 bases and J by 8 bases, and 20 bases separated the two germline ends. CDR1 SGHDN and CDR2 FVKESK come from the germline V gene. The CDR3 covers 15 residues. The CDR3 DNA reads as TGTGCCAGCAGCCCCCTCTCCCGGGAGGGGGAGGGCTACACCTTC. This codes for CASSPLSREGEGYTF.

The rearrangement links TRBV30 to TRBJ2-1; TRBD2 agrees at 8 bases. Losses at the gene ends were 5 bases for V and 3 bases for J; bases not matched to a gene: 3. The CDR3 consists of 13 residues. Germline CDR1 reads GTSNPN; CDR2 reads SVGIG (reference sequence). CDR3 nucleotides: TGTGCCTGGGCGGGGGGCCACTACAATGAGCAGTTCTTC. Translating gives CAWAGGHYNEQFF.